A single sample gave rise to the 25 T cell receptor beta chains below, sequenced in a study of CD8+CD57+ T cells in acquired aplastic anemia. Using genomic DNA as the template, TCR beta VDJ and CDR3 profiling was carried out. MiXCR was run by TCRdb on the reads, yielding one entry per CDR3 protein. Of around 180,000 distinct CDR3 sequences in the sample, about 64% were seen once. Sequencing input: sorted CD4+, CD8+, or CD8+CD57+ T cells (not recorded which) from PBMCs. These receptors all come from a human donor with severe aplastic anemia or a healthy control (not recorded which).

This clonotype was recorded a few times. V and J are TRBV7-2 and TRBJ2-5; unclear D gene. Trimming took 1 base from V and 4 from J, leaving 7 bases between them. The germline V gene encodes CDR1 SGHTA and CDR2 FQGNSA. The CDR3 sequence is 13 residues long. The CDR3 region is CASSLDGRETQYF. The CDR3 DNA reads TGTGCCAGCAGCTTAGACGGAAGAGAGACCCAGTACTTC. Supplemented by reference TRBV7-2 and TRBJ2-5, the full variable domain reads GAGVSQSPSNKVTEKGKDVELRCDPISGHTALYWYRQSLGQGLEFLIYFQGNSAPDKSGLPSDRFSAERTGGSVSTLTIQRTQQEDSAVYLCASSLDGRETQYFGPGTRLLVL.

The V call is TRBV5-1, the J call TRBJ1-6, with TRBD1 identical over 8 bases. Germline CDR1 reads SGHRS; CDR2 reads YFSETQ. The CDR3 loop spans 14 amino acids. V lost 0 bases, J lost 8 bases, and 1 base stayed unmatched. CDR3 in DNA: TGCGCCAGCAGCTTGGGGGGACAGGATTCACCCCTCCACTTT. This sequence encodes CASSLGGQDSPLHF.

V and J are TRBV6-1 and TRBJ2-7; D gene unclear. Germline V gene sequence: CDR1 MNHNS, CDR2 SASEGT. V lost 10 bases, J lost 1 base, and 8 bases lay in between. This CDR3 comprises 11 residues. CDR3 coding DNA: TGTGCCACAATTTTGTCCTACGAGCAGTACTTC. Amino acid sequence: CATILSYEQYF.

A remark on this clonotype: One junction end disagrees with the germline gene, perhaps due to a read error. V gene TRBV19 combines with J gene TRBJ1-2, with TRBD1 matching over 8 bases. This CDR3 is 12 amino acids long. CDR1 is LNHDA and CDR2 is SQIVND in the germline V gene (reference sequence). The CDR3 loop is CAISQGGYVYTF. The CDR3 region has the DNA TGTGCCATTTCACAGGGGGGGTATGTCTACACCTTC.

The J gene is TRBJ1-3, the V gene TRBV15; possible D gene TRBD1, 6 bases. The CDR3 sequence is 19 residues long. V was pared by 0 bases and J by 1 base, with 19 bases between. The germline V gene has CDR1 LNHNV and CDR2 YYDKDF (reference sequence). CDR3 sequence: CATSRDFIMGTSSGNTIYF. The CDR3 coding sequence is TGTGCCACCAGCAGAGATTTCATTATGGGGACAAGTTCTGGAAACACCATATATTTT. The full variable domain, with the rest looked up from reference TRBV15 and TRBJ1-3, is DAMVIQNPRYQVTQFGKPVTLSCSQTLNHNVMYWYQQKSSQAPKLLFHYYDKDFNNEADTPDNFQSRRPNTSFCFLDIRSPGLGDTAMYLCATSRDFIMGTSSGNTIYFGEGSWLTVV.

This chain uses TRBV6-5 with TRBJ2-7, with D perhaps given as TRBD1 or TRBD2 (6 bases each). Germline-derived CDR1 and CDR2 are MNHEY and SVGAGI. V shed 4 bases and J shed 3 bases, with 16 bases lying between them. The CDR3 spans 15 residues. CDR3 protein: CASSLSQGGVYEQYF. DNA of the CDR3: TGTGCCAGCAGTTTATCACAGGGAGGTGTCTACGAGCAGTACTTC.

The V call is TRBV5-6, the J call TRBJ2-7; 9 nucleotides line up with TRBD2. Near its end, the DNA agrees better with TRBJ2-5, so the J call may be wrong. The CDR3 is 18 amino acids. Germline V gene lookup returns CDR1 SGHDT and CDR2 YYEEEE. The CDR3 here is CASSHPALAGSVGETQYF. The CDR3 region has the DNA TGTGCCAGCAGCCACCCAGCACTAGCGGGTAGCGTAGGGGAGACCCAGTACTTC.

This sequence joins TRBV6-1 and TRBJ2-6; unclear D gene. Trimming cost V 1 base and J 0 bases, with 10 bases left between them. The CDR3 is 17 residues long. Germline CDR1 reads MNHNS; CDR2 reads SASEGT. The CDR3 nucleotides read TGTGCCAGCAGTGAAGGGCCGGGCCCCTCTGGGGCCAACGTCCTGACTTTC. Translated: CASSEGPGPSGANVLTF.

This clonotype was seen ten or more times. This chain connects TRBV24-1 to TRBJ1-2; 12 positions agree with TRBD1. With V trimmed by 4 bases and J by 5 bases, 10 bases remained unmatched. CDR3 length: 17 residues. The germline V gene encodes CDR1 KGHDR and CDR2 SFDVKD. The CDR3 reads CATSDNSGTGGRYGYTF. CDR3 in DNA: TGTGCCACCAGTGACAACTCCGGGACAGGGGGCAGGTATGGCTACACCTTC.

The chain recombines TRBV7-3 with TRBJ2-3, with 13 bases identical to TRBD2. Germline V CDR1 and CDR2: SGHTA, FQGTGA. V dropped 2 bases and J dropped 11; count of bases not matched to a gene: 4. The CDR3 loop spans 14 amino acids. The CDR3 DNA sequence: TGTGCCAGCAGCTTAGGGACTAGCGGGGAGGAGCAGTATTTT. Protein product: CASSLGTSGEEQYF.

This clonotype was counted ten times or more. The rearrangement links TRBV6-2 or TRBV6-3 to TRBJ2-3; TRBD2 might be the D (7 bases). Deletions cut 8 bases from V and 10 bases from J, with 22 bases between. The germline V gene has CDR1 MNHEY and CDR2 SVGEGT. This CDR3 is built from 14 residues. The CDR3 bases are TGTGCCAGCCGGGGGGCCGCACAGGGCGGAGCGCAGTATTTT. The encoded protein is CASRGAAQGGAQYF.

CDR3 sequence reads: CASSVSLGQGIYEQYF. CDR3 nucleotide sequence: TGTGCCAGCAGTGTATCCCTGGGACAGGGGATCTACGAGCAGTACTTC. This chain joins TRBV25-1 and TRBJ2-7; TRBD1 aligns across 10 bases. V was pared by 4 bases and J by 3 bases, with 9 bases of the junction left unmatched. The CDR3 runs to 16 residues. Germline lookup yields CDR1 MGHDK and CDR2 SYGVNS.

This clonotype has only a few counts. V is TRBV7-2 and J is TRBJ1-6; 9 bases align to TRBD1. Germline CDR1 reads SGHTA; CDR2 reads FQGNSA. J lost 9 bases, V lost 5 bases, and 8 bases had no gene match. The CDR3 contains 15 residues. The CDR3 DNA follows: TGTGCCAGCAGCCCAGCACCGGGACAGGGTTCACCCCTCCACTTT. Its protein product is CASSPAPGQGSPLHF.

This chain connects TRBV14 to TRBJ2-1, with 10 bases matching TRBD1. The CDR3 is 16 amino acids. Germline loops: CDR1 SGHDN, CDR2 FVKESK. V was clipped by 1 base and J by 7 bases; unmatched bases: 7. CDR3 nucleotide sequence: TGTGCCAGCAGCCAAGTACCGGGACAGGGGTGGAATGAGCAGTTCTTC. Its translation: CASSQVPGQGWNEQFF.

The chain has TRBV5-1 and TRBJ2-7; TRBD1 or TRBD2 may be the D gene (5 bases each). V gave up 6 bases and J gave up 5 bases, with 18 bases separating them. This CDR3 is 14 amino acids long. The germline CDR1 and CDR2 sequences are SGHRS and YFSETQ. In nucleotides, the CDR3 is TGCGCCAGCACCCCGGGGCAGGGACCCCACGAGCAGTACTTC. Amino acids: CASTPGQGPHEQYF.

The rearrangement joins TRBV11-2 to TRBJ2-3; D might be TRBD2 (6 bases). This CDR3 spans 14 amino acids. Germline V gene data show CDR1 as SGHAT and CDR2 as FQNNGV. V lost 7 bases and J lost 4, with 15 bases in between. CDR3 DNA sequence: TGTGCCAGCACCTCTGGGCGGGGAGCAGATACGCAGTATTTT. It encodes CASTSGRGADTQYF.

This chain joins TRBV7-9 and TRBJ2-7, with 9 bases that match TRBD1. Germline assignment: CDR1 SEHNR and CDR2 FQNEAQ (reference sequence). This CDR3 is built from 16 residues. With V trimmed by 4 bases and J by 5 bases, 12 bases remained unmatched. The CDR3 here is CASSYSGTGTFHEQYF. CDR3 sequence (DNA): TGTGCCAGCAGCTATTCGGGGACAGGGACCTTTCACGAGCAGTACTTC. The whole variable domain, remainder taken from reference TRBV7-9 and TRBJ2-7, is DTGVSQNPRHKITKRGQNVTFRCDPISEHNRLYWYRQTLGQGPEFLTYFQNEAQLEKSRLLSDRFSAERPKGSFSTLEIQRTEQGDSAMYLCASSYSGTGTFHEQYFGPGTRLTVT.

The genes are TRBV5-1 and TRBJ1-6; no firm D call. Germline CDR1 reads SGHRS; CDR2 reads YFSETQ. V was trimmed by 5 bases and J by 11 bases, leaving 14 bases between them. CDR3 length equals 13 residues. This chain's CDR3 is CASRQTQGTPLHF. In nucleotides, the CDR3 is TGCGCCAGCAGACAAACGCAAGGAACACCCCTCCACTTT.

The chain carries TRBV19 and TRBJ1-2; TRBD1 aligns across 7 bases. Germline CDR1 reads LNHDA; CDR2 reads SQIVND (reference sequence). V trimming: 3 bases; J trimming: 5 bases; junction bases outside the gene matches: 9. This CDR3 comprises 15 residues. CDR3 sequence reads: CASSIPHRGRYGYTF. The CDR3 DNA reads as TGTGCCAGTAGTATCCCCCACAGGGGAAGGTATGGCTACACCTTC.

The chain is built from TRBV7-8 and TRBJ2-7; TRBD2 might be the D (5 bases). V shed 5 bases and J shed 4 bases, with 12 bases lying between them. The CDR3 has 13 amino acids. Germline V CDR1 and CDR2: SGHVS, FQNEAQ. The CDR3 DNA is TGTGCCAGCAGCCAGACCGGGAATTACGAGCAGTACTTC. Translation gives CASSQTGNYEQYF.

This clonotype occurred a few times. The V gene is TRBV7-9, the J gene TRBJ2-7, with 8 bases that match TRBD1. With 5 bases clipped from V and 6 bases from J, the junction kept 6 bases outside the gene matches. This CDR3 is built from 13 residues. Per the germline V gene, CDR1 is SEHNR and CDR2 is FQNEAQ (reference sequence). The CDR3 spells CASSLSTGVEQYF. The CDR3 coding sequence is TGTGCCAGCAGCCTCTCGACAGGGGTCGAGCAGTACTTC.

V and J are TRBV5-1 and TRBJ2-2; 13 positions match TRBD2. Germline CDR1 reads SGHRS; CDR2 reads YFSETQ. V lost 3 bases and J lost 5; bases outside the gene matches: 7. CDR3 length equals 17 residues. CDR3: CASSYGLAGVETGELFF. CDR3 bases: TGCGCCAGCAGCTACGGACTAGCGGGAGTGGAAACCGGGGAGCTGTTTTTT.

In this sample, this clonotype turned up a few times. Its ends do not fully match the called genes, so a read error is possible. The J gene is TRBJ1-6, the V gene TRBV10-3; 11 nucleotides agree with TRBD1. The CDR3 is 15 residues long. Germline CDR1 and CDR2: ENHRY and SYGVKD. The CDR3 loop reads CAISESGQGAAPFSF. As DNA, the CDR3 is TGTGCCATCAGTGAGTCCGGACAGGGGGCAGCCCCCTTTTCATTT.

The chain is built from TRBV7-2 and TRBJ2-2, with TRBD2 matching 13 bases. The CDR3 runs 16 residues. Per germline, CDR1 SGHTA and CDR2 FQGNSA. The junction had 13 bases not matched to a gene; V was cut back by 11 bases and J by 7 bases. In DNA form, the CDR3 reads TGTGCCTCTACCCTTGGACTAGCGGGGGCGAGCGGGGAGCTGTTTTTT. This gives the protein CASTLGLAGASGELFF.

CDR3 coding DNA: TGTGCCAGCAGCTTGTATCCGGGACAGGGGATAGGCGACGAGCAGTACTTC. Protein product: CASSLYPGQGIGDEQYF. The chain carries TRBV7-2 and TRBJ2-7, with 10 nucleotides matching TRBD1. CDR1 and CDR2 (germline): SGHTA, FQGNSA. Unmatched junction bases numbered 13, after V lost 3 bases and J lost 5 bases. This CDR3 is built from 17 residues.